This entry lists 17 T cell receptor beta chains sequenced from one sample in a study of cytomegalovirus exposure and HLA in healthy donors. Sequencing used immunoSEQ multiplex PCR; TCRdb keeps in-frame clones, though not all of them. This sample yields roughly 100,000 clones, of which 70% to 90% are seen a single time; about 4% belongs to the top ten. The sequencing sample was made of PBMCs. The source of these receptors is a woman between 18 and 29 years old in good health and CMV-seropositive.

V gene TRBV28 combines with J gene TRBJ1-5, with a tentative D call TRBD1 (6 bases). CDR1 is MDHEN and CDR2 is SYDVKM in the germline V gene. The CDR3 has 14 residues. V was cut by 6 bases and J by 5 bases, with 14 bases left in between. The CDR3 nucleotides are TGTGCCAGCAGCCAAGGACAGAACGATCAGCCCCAGCATTTT. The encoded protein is CASSQGQNDQPQHF.

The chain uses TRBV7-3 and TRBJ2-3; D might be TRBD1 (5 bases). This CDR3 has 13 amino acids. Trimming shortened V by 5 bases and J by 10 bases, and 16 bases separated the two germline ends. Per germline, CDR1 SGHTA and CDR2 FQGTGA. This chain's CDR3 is CASSPNAPTAQYF. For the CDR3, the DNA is TGTGCCAGCAGCCCCAACGCCCCGACAGCGCAGTATTTT.

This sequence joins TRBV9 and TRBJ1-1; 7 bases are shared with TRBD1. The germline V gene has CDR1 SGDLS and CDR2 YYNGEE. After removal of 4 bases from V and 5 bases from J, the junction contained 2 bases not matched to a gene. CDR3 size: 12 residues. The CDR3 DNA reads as TGTGCCAGCAGCCGACAGGGTACTGAAGCTTTCTTT. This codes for CASSRQGTEAFF.

CDR3 nucleotides: TGTGCTAGTGGTTTGCCGTTCTACGAGCAGTACTTC. Its protein product is CASGLPFYEQYF. The gene calls are TRBV12-5 and TRBJ2-7, with D uncertain. V lost 2 bases and J lost 3, with 5 bases in between. CDR3 length: 12 amino acids. Germline lookup yields CDR1 LGHNT and CDR2 FRNRAP.

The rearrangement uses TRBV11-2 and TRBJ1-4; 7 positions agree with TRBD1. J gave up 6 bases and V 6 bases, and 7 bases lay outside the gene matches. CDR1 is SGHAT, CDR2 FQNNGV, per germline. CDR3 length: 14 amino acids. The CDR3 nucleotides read TGTGCCAGCAGTGCACAGGGGAGGCATGAAAAACTGTTTTTT. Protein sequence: CASSAQGRHEKLFF.

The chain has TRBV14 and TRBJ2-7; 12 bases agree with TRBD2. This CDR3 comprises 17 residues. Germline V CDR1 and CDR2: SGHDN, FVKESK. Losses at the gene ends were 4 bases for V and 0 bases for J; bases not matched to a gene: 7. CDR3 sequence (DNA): TGTGCCAGCAGCCTCGGACTAGCGGGAATTAGCTCCTACGAGCAGTACTTC. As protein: CASSLGLAGISSYEQYF. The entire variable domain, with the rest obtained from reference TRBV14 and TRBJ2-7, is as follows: EAGVTQFPSHSVIEKGQTVTLRCDPISGHDNLYWYRRVMGKEIKFLLHFVKESKQDESGMPNNRFLAERTGGTYSTLKVQPAELEDSGVYFCASSLGLAGISSYEQYFGPGTRLTVT.

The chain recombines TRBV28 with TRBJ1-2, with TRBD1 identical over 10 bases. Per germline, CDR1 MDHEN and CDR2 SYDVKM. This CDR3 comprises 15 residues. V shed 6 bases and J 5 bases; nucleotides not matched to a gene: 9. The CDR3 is CASSPEGQGRYGYTF. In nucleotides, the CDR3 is TGTGCCAGCAGCCCGGAGGGACAGGGGAGATATGGCTACACCTTC.

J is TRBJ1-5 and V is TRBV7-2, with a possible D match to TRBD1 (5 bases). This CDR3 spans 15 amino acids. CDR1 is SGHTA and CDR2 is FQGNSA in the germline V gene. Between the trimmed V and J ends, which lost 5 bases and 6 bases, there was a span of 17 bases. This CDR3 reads CASSRGVGDVQPQHF. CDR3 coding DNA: TGTGCCAGCAGCCGGGGGGTGGGGGATGTTCAGCCCCAGCATTTT.

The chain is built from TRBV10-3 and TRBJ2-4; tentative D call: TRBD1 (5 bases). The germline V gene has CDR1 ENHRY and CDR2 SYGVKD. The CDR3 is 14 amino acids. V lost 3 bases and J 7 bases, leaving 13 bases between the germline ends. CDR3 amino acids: CAISDLGQENIQYF. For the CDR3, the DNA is TGTGCCATCAGTGATTTGGGGCAGGAGAACATTCAGTACTTC.

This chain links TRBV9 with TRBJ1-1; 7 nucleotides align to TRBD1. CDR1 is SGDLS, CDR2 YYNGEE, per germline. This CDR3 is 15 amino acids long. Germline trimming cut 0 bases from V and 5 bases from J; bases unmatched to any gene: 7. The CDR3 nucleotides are TGTGCCAGCAGCGTAGAAGGGGGCGCTTGGACTGAAGCTTTCTTT. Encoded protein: CASSVEGGAWTEAFF. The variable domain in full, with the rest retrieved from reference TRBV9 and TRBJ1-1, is DSGVTQTPKHLITATGQRVTLRCSPRSGDLSVYWYQQSLDQGLQFLIQYYNGEERAKGNILERFSAQQFPDLHSELNLSSLELGDSALYFCASSVEGGAWTEAFFGQGTRLTVV.

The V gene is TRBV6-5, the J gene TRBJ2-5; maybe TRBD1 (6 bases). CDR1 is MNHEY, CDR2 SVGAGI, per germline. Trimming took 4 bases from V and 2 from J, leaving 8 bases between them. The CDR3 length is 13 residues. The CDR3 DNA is TGTGCCAGCAGTTCCGGACAGCAAGAGACCCAGTACTTC. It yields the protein CASSSGQQETQYF.

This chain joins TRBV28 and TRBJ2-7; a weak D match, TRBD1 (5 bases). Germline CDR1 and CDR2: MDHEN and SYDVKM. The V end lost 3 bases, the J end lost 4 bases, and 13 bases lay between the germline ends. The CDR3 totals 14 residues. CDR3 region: CASSLVGVLYEQYF. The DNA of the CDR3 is TGTGCCAGCAGTTTGGTAGGGGTTTTATACGAGCAGTACTTC.

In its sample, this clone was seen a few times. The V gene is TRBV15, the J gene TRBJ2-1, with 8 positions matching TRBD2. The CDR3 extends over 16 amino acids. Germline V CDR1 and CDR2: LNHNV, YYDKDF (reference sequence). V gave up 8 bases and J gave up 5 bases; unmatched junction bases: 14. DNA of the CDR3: TGTGCCACCGCCGACCGGGGGGGCGTTCGGGACAATGAGCAGTTCTTC. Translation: CATADRGGVRDNEQFF.

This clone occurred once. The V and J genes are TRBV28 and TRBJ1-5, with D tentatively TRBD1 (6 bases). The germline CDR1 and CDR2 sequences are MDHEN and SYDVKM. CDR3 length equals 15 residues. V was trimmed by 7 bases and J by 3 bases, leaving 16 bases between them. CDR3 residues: CASILRGRPNQPQHF. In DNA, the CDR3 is TGTGCCAGCATACTCAGGGGCCGCCCCAATCAGCCCCAGCATTTT.

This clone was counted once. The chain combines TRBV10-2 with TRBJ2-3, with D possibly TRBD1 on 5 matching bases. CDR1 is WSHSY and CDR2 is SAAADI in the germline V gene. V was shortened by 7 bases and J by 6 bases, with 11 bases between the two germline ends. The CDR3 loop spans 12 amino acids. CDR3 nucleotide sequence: TGCGCCAGCAAGAGAGACAGCGATACGCAGTATTTT. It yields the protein CASKRDSDTQYF.

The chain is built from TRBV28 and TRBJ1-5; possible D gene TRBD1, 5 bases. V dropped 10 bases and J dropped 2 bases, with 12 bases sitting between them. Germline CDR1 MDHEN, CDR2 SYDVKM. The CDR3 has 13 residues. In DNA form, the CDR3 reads TGTGCCAATAAGGGGTCGGGCAATCAGCCCCAGCATTTT. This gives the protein CANKGSGNQPQHF.

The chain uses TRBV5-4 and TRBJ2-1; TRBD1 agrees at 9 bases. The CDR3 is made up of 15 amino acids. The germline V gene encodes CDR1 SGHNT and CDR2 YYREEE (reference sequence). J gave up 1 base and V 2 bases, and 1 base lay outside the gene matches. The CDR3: CASSFDRGSYNEQFF. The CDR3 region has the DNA TGTGCCAGCAGCTTCGACAGGGGGTCCTACAATGAGCAGTTCTTC.